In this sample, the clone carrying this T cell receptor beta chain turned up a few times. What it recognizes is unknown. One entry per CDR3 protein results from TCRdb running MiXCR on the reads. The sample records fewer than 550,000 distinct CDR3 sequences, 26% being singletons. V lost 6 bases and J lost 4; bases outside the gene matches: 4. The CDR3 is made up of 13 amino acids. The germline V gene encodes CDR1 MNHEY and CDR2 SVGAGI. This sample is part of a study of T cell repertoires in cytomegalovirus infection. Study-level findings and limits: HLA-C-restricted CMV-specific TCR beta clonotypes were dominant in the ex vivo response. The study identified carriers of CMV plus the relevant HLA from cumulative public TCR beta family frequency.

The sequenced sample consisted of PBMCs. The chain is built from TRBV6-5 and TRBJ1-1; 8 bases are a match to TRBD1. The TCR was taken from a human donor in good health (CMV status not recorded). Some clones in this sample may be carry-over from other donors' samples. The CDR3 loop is CASRGQGPTEAFF. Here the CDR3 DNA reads TGTGCCAGCAGAGGACAGGGCCCCACTGAAGCTTTCTTT.